The 22 T cell receptor beta chains reported below all come from one sample, sequenced in a study of tumor and adjacent non-tumor tissue in lung cancer. No cell sorting was done before RNA was extracted from the tissue. TCRbeta libraries were built with three rounds of nested PCR, modified from ARM-PCR. TCRdb used MiXCR to reprocess the multiplex PCR reads, holding one entry per CDR3 protein. Among fewer than 120,000 distinct CDR3 sequences, 75% to 90% were seen once, and the ten largest hold approximately 22%. Input material: lung tumor tissue. All receptors derive from a man between 65 and 85 years old with non-small cell lung cancer.

The V call is TRBV5-4, the J call TRBJ1-1; D ambiguous. Per germline, CDR1 SGHNT and CDR2 YYREEE (reference sequence). Trimming took 3 bases from V and 7 from J, leaving 19 bases between them. The CDR3 runs 15 residues. The CDR3 DNA is TGTGCCAGCAGCTCCAGGAAGGCCTCCTCAATTGAAGCTTTCTTT. Protein product: CASSSRKASSIEAFF.

As regards this clonotype: One end of the junction fails to match germline, which may point to a read error. The chain has TRBV7-9 and TRBJ2-1; TRBD2 is a possible D gene (5 bases). Per the germline V gene, CDR1 is SEHNR and CDR2 is FQNEAQ (reference sequence). The CDR3 is made up of 13 amino acids. Here the CDR3 reads CTSHRDSYNGQFF. CDR3 nucleotides: TGTACCAGCCACCGGGATTCCTACAATGGGCAGTTCTTC.

In regard to this clonotype: The conserved closing phenylalanine or tryptophan is absent in this CDR3, likely reflecting a read error. This chain links TRBV5-4 with TRBJ2-3; no definite D call. The CDR3 sequence is 13 residues long. Germline CDR1 is SGHNT and CDR2 is YYREEE (reference sequence). The CDR3 sequence: CTSSIDSRDTQYI. CDR3 nucleotides: TGTACCAGCAGCATCGATAGCCGGGATACGCAGTATATT.

The chain employs TRBV29-1 and TRBJ2-7; tentative D call: TRBD1 (5 bases). The CDR3 contains 15 residues. V lost 7 bases, J lost 5 bases, and 24 bases lay in between. The germline gives CDR1 SQVTM, CDR2 ANQGSEA. DNA for the CDR3: TGCAGCGCCGCCGCCGGAAAGGGGCTACGGGACGAGCAGTACTTC. As protein: CSAAAGKGLRDEQYF.

The chain uses TRBV29-1 and TRBJ1-2; the D gene is possibly TRBD1 (5 bases). The CDR3 totals 13 residues. V was clipped by 5 bases and J by 7 bases, with 17 bases between them. Germline CDR1 SQVTM, CDR2 ANQGSEA. CDR3 loop: CSVHHQGSGGYTF. Written as DNA, the CDR3 is TGCAGCGTTCATCACCAGGGTTCTGGTGGCTACACCTTC.

Remarks on this clonotype: One junction end does not reproduce the germline sequence, and a read error may be involved. The rearrangement links TRBV10-3 to TRBJ1-2, with 8 bases aligning to TRBD1. CDR1 and CDR2 (germline): ENHRY, SYGVKD. The CDR3 is 15 amino acids. CDR3 nucleotides: TGTGTCATCAGTGAGTCTGGGACAGGCCCCTATGACTACACCTTC. This sequence encodes CVISESGTGPYDYTF.

As for this clonotype: A read error may account for a junction end that differs from germline. The chain employs TRBV4-1 and TRBJ2-7; D is perhaps TRBD1 (5 bases). Germline V gene data show CDR1 as MGHRA and CDR2 as YSYEKL. This CDR3 comprises 15 residues. CDR3: CASSHGTGRASEQYF. The CDR3 nucleotides are TGCGCTAGCAGCCACGGTACCGGCAGGGCGAGCGAGCAGTACTTC.

This clonotype has a count of ten or more. The genes are TRBV20-1 and TRBJ1-5, with D unclear. This CDR3 is built from 16 residues. Deletions cut 0 bases from V and 3 bases from J, with 15 bases between. The germline CDR1 and CDR2 sequences are DFQATT and SNEGSKA (reference sequence). The CDR3 nucleotides are TGCAGTGCTAGAGACAAGCCGGACTTTCCCAATCAGCCCCAGCATTTT. This translates into CSARDKPDFPNQPQHF.

V and J are TRBV6-6 and TRBJ2-3, with 7 bases matching TRBD1. The J call may be in error: the DNA end matches TRBJ1-5 better. The CDR3 runs to 15 residues. Germline CDR1 reads MNHNY; CDR2 reads SVGAGI (reference sequence). CDR3 in amino acids: CASSYIAGGTDTQHF. CDR3 sequence (DNA): TGTGCCAGCAGTTACATCGCGGGAGGGACAGATACGCAGCATTTT.

Remarks on this clonotype: It is likely a read error, because the conserved phenylalanine at the end of the CDR3 is missing. The chain links TRBV11-2 to TRBJ2-1; TRBD2 aligns across 12 bases. The germline gives CDR1 SGHAT, CDR2 FQNNGV. V lost 5 bases to trimming and J lost 9 bases; unmatched junction nucleotides: 5. This CDR3 spans 14 amino acids. The CDR3, as DNA: TGTGCCAGCAGCCTAGCGGGGGGGGCCAGTGAGCAGTTCTTA. Its translation: CASSLAGGASEQFL.

About this clonotype itself: One junction end disagrees with the germline gene, perhaps due to a read error. This chain links TRBV29-1 with TRBJ2-5, with D possibly TRBD1 on 6 matching bases. This CDR3 spans 12 amino acids. In germline, CDR1 is SQVTM, CDR2 ANQGSEA. The chain's CDR3 is CVADRFQEIQYF. The DNA for the CDR3 is TGCGTGGCCGACAGGTTCCAGGAGATCCAGTACTTC.

Details on this clonotype: At one boundary the junction diverges from the germline segment, which might be a read error. This sequence joins TRBV30 and TRBJ2-1; TRBD2 aligns across 7 bases. CDR3 length: 17 residues. Germline CDR1 is GTSNPN and CDR2 is SVGIG (reference sequence). The CDR3 here is CARSGGSGRSSYNKQFF. The CDR3 DNA reads TGTGCCCGGAGTGGCGGGAGCGGGCGTAGCTCCTACAATAAGCAGTTCTTC.

This clonotype appeared a single time. The CDR3 does not close with the conserved phenylalanine or tryptophan, likely indicating a read error. V is TRBV29-1 and J is TRBJ1-2; D ambiguous. CDR1 is SQVTM, CDR2 ANQGSEA, per germline. The CDR3 is made up of 11 amino acids. V was pared by 7 bases and J by 5 bases, with 11 bases between. DNA for the CDR3: TGCAGCGCTGAGGCAGCTTATGGCTACACCTTA. Amino acid sequence: CSAEAAYGYTL.

Worth noting for this clonotype: Being one base from a much bigger clone, this may be a read error. The genes are TRBV7-9 and TRBJ2-5, with D possibly TRBD1 on 5 matching bases. The germline CDR1 and CDR2 sequences are SEHNR and FQNEAQ (reference sequence). This CDR3 contains 16 residues. For the CDR3, the DNA is TGTGCCAGCGGCTTAGAAGGGGTCCGGCCGGAAGAGACCCAGTACTTC. This codes for CASGLEGVRPEETQYF.

This clonotype was counted once. A read error may account for a junction end that differs from germline. The V gene is TRBV6-6, the J gene TRBJ1-5, with TRBD1 matching 8 bases. CDR3 length equals 13 residues. From germline, CDR1 is MNHNY and CDR2 SVGAGI (reference sequence). The CDR3 DNA reads TGTGTCAGCCACTGGACAGGGCGACAGCCCCAGCATTTT. Translated, it gives CVSHWTGRQPQHF.

This clonotype came up many times. J is TRBJ2-1 and V is TRBV6-5; 11 positions agree with TRBD2. Germline CDR1 reads MNHEY; CDR2 reads SVGAGI. The CDR3 has 15 residues. V was pared by 2 bases and J by 15 bases, with 12 bases of the junction left unmatched. CDR3 sequence (DNA): TGTGCCAGCAGTTACCTTGGCGGTAGCGGGAGGGCGGCGTTCTTC. Translating gives CASSYLGGSGRAAFF.

Concerning this clonotype itself: Sequence at one end of the junction differs from germline and may be a read error. The chain employs TRBV29-1 and TRBJ1-2; D may be TRBD1 (5 bases). The germline gives CDR1 SQVTM, CDR2 ANQGSEA. The CDR3 is made up of 11 amino acids. The CDR3 is CSVTANYGYIF. CDR3 bases: TGCAGTGTGACAGCTAACTATGGCTACATCTTC.

Note on this clonotype: This may be a read error: a much more frequent sequence differs by one nucleotide. CDR3: CVSSLAGGGYTF. Here the CDR3 DNA reads TGTGTCAGCAGCTTAGCCGGTGGGGGCTACACCTTC. The chain uses TRBV7-8 and TRBJ1-2; D gene uncertain. This CDR3 is 12 amino acids long. Per germline, CDR1 SGHVS and CDR2 FQNEAQ.

As to this clonotype: One junction end disagrees with the germline gene, perhaps due to a read error. The CDR3 region is CVSSLGRGMNTEAFF. The CDR3 nucleotides read TGTGTCAGCAGTTTGGGGAGGGGCATGAATACTGAAGCTTTCTTC. The chain employs TRBV12-3 or TRBV12-4 and TRBJ1-1; a weak D match, TRBD1 (5 bases). The CDR3 runs 15 residues.

A word on this clonotype: No conserved phenylalanine or tryptophan is present at the end of the CDR3, so a read error is the likely explanation. The chain employs TRBV11-2 and TRBJ2-7; D is uncertain. The CDR3 runs 13 residues. Per the germline V gene, CDR1 is SGHAT and CDR2 is FQNNGV. CDR3 amino acids: CTGSLAVALEQYY. For the CDR3, the DNA is TGTACCGGCAGCTTAGCAGTAGCTCTCGAGCAGTACTAC.

About this clonotype itself: This may stem from a read error, because a much larger clone lies one nucleotide away. This rearrangement joins TRBV7-9 to TRBJ2-7; TRBD2 might be the D (6 bases). V gave up 6 bases and J gave up 6 bases, with 27 bases separating them. There are 17 residues in the CDR3. Germline V gene lookup returns CDR1 SEHNR and CDR2 FQNEAQ (reference sequence). The CDR3: CASRPPLRGADPSEQYF. CDR3 DNA sequence: TGTGCCAGCAGGCCCCCTTTGCGCGGGGCCGATCCTAGCGAGCAGTACTTC.

This chain uses TRBV11-2 with TRBJ2-3, with 7 positions matching TRBD1. This CDR3 is built from 14 residues. Germline V gene data show CDR1 as SGHAT and CDR2 as FQNNGV. Germline trimming cut 5 bases from V and 1 base from J; bases unmatched to any gene: 3. Written as DNA, the CDR3 is TGTGCCAGCAGCCAACAGGGGTGCACAGATACGCAGTATTTT. Amino acids: CASSQQGCTDTQYF.